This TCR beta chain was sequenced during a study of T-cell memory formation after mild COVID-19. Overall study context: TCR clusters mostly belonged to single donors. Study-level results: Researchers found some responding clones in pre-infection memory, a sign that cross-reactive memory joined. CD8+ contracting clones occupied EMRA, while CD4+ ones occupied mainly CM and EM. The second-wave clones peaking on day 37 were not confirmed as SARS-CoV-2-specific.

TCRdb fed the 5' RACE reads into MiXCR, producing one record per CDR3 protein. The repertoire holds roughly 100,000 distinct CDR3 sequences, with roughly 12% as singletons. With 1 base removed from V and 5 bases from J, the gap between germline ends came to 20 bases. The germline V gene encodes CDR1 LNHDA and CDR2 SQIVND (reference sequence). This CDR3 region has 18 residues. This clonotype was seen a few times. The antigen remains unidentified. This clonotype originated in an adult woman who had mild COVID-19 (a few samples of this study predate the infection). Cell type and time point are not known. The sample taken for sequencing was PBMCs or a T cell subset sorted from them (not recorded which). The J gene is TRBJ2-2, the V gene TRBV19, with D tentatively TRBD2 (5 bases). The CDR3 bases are TGTGCCAGTAGTATAGGCGTTATCAGCGCGGAGGAAACCGGGGAGCTGTTTTTT. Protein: CASSIGVISAEETGELFF.